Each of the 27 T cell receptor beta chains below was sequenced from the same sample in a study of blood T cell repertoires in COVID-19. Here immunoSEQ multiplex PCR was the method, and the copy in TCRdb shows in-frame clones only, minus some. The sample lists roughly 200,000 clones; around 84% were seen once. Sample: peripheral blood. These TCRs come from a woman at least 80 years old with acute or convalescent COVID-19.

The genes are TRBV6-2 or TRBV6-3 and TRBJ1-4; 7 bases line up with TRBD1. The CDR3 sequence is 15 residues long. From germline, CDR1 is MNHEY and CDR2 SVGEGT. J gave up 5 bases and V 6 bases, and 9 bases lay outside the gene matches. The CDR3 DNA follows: TGTGCCAGCAGCTTCCTGGGACAGCCAAATGAAAAACTGTTTTTT. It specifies CASSFLGQPNEKLFF.

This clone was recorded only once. DNA for the CDR3: TGTGCCACCAGCAGTGGGGACAGGGCAGGCACAGATACGCAGTATTTT. Protein sequence: CATSSGDRAGTDTQYF. V is TRBV15 and J is TRBJ2-3; the match to TRBD1 covers 9 bases. J gave up 1 base and V 3 bases, and 5 bases lay outside the gene matches. The CDR3 sequence is 16 residues long. Germline loops: CDR1 LNHNV, CDR2 YYDKDF (reference sequence). Complete variable domain (other parts from reference TRBV15 and TRBJ2-3): DAMVIQNPRYQVTQFGKPVTLSCSQTLNHNVMYWYQQKSSQAPKLLFHYYDKDFNNEADTPDNFQSRRPNTSFCFLDIRSPGLGDTAMYLCATSSGDRAGTDTQYFGPGTRLTVL.

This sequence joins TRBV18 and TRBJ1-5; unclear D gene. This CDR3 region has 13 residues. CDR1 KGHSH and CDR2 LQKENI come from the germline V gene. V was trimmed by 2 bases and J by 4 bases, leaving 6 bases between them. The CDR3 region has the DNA TGTGCCAGCTCACCAGGGGAGAATCAGCCCCAGCATTTT. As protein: CASSPGENQPQHF.

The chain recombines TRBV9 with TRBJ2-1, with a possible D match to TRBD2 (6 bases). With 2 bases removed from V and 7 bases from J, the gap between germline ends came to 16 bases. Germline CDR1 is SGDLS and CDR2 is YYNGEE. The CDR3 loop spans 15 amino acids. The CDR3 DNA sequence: TGTGCCAGCAGCGTGGGCGGGAACGGTGTAAATGAGCAGTTCTTC. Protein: CASSVGGNGVNEQFF.

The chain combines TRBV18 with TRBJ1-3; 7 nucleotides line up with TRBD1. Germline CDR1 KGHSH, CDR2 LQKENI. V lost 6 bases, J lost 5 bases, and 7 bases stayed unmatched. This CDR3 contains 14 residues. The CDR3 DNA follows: TGTGCCAGCTCCCCCGGGACAGATCGAAACACCATATATTTT. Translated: CASSPGTDRNTIYF.

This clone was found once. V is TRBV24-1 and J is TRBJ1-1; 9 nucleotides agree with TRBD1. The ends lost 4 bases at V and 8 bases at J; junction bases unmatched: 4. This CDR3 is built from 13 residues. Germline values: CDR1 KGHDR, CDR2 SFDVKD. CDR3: CATSEPGTGEAFF. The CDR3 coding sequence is TGTGCCACCAGTGAACCCGGGACAGGGGAAGCTTTCTTT.

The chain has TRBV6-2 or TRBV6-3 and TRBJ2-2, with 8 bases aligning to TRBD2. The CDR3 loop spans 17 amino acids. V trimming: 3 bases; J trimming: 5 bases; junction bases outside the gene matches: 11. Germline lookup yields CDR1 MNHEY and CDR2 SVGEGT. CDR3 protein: CASSYGGRRQYTGELFF. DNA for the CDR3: TGTGCCAGCAGTTATGGCGGGAGGCGTCAATATACCGGGGAGCTGTTTTTT.

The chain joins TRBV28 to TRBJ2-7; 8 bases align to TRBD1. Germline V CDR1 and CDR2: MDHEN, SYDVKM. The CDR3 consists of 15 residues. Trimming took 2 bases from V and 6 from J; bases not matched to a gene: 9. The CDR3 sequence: CASSLPRQGRSEQYF. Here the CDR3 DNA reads TGTGCCAGCAGTTTACCAAGACAGGGGCGAAGCGAGCAGTACTTC.

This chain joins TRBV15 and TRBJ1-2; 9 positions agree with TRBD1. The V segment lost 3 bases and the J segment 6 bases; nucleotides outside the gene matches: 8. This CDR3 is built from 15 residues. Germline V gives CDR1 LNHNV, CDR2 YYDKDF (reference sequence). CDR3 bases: TGTGCCACCAGCAGTGGGGGACAGGGAAGGAATGGCTACACCTTC. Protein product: CATSSGGQGRNGYTF.

This chain's CDR3 is CASSLAGGTTNEKLFF. For the CDR3, the DNA is TGTGCCAGCAGCTTGGCCGGGGGAACAACTAATGAAAAACTGTTTTTT. The chain couples TRBV5-5 to TRBJ1-4; TRBD1 might be the D (5 bases). From germline, CDR1 is SGHKS and CDR2 YYEKEE (reference sequence). Trimming cost V 0 bases and J 0 bases, with 9 bases left between them. The CDR3 length is 16 residues.

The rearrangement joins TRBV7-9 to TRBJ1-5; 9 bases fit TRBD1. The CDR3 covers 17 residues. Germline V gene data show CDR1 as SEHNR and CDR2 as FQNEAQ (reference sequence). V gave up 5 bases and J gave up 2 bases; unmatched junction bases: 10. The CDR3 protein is CASSKTGGGFGNQPQHF. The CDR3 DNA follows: TGTGCCAGCAGCAAGACAGGGGGTGGTTTCGGCAATCAGCCCCAGCATTTT.

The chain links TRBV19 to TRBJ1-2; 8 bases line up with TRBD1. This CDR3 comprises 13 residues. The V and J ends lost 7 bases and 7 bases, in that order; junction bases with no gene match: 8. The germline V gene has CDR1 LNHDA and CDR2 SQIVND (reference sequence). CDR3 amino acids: CASTLVTGVGYTF. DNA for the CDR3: TGTGCCAGTACGCTGGTGACAGGGGTTGGCTACACCTTC.

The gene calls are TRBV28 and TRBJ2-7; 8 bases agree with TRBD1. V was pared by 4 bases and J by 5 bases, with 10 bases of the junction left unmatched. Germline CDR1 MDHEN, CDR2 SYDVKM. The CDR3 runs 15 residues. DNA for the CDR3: TGTGCCAGCAGTTCGCCCCGGACAGGGTGGAACGAGCAGTACTTC. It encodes CASSSPRTGWNEQYF.

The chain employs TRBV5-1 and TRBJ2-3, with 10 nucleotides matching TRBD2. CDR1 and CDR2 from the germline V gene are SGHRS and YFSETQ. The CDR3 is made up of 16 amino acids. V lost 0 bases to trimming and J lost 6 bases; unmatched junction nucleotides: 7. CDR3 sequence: CASSLASSGSQDTQYF. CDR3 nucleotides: TGCGCCAGCAGCTTGGCGTCTAGCGGGAGTCAGGATACGCAGTATTTT.

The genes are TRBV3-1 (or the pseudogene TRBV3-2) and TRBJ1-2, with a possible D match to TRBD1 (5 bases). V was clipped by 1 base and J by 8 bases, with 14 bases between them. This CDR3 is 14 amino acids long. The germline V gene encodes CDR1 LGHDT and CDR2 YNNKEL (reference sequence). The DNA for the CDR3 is TGTGCCAGCAGCCAAGGTTTTGGCAGGGCGGGCTACACCTTC. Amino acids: CASSQGFGRAGYTF.

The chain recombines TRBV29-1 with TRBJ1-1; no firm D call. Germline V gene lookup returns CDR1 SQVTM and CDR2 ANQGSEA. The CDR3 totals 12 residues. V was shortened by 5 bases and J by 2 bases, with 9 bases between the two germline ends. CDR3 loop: CSVLSPNTEAFF. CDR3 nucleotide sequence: TGCAGCGTTCTAAGTCCTAACACTGAAGCTTTCTTT. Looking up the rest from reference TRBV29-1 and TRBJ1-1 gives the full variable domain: SAVISQKPSRDICQRGTSLTIQCQVDSQVTMMFWYRQQPGQSLTLIATANQGSEATYESGFVIDKFPISRPNLTFSTLTVSNMSPEDSSIYLCSVLSPNTEAFFGQGTRLTVV.

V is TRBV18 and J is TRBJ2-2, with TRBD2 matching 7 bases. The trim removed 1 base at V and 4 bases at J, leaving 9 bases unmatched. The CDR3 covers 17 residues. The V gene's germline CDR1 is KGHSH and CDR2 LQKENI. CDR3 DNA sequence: TGTGCCAGCTCACCACGAGGTTCGGGAGGCGGCACCGGGGAGCTGTTTTTT. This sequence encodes CASSPRGSGGGTGELFF.

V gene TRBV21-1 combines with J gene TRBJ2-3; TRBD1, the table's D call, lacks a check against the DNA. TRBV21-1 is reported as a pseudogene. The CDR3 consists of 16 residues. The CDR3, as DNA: TGTGCCAGCAGCAATGGCCAGTCCTCTAGCACAGATACGCAGTATTTT. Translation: CASSNGQSSSTDTQYF.

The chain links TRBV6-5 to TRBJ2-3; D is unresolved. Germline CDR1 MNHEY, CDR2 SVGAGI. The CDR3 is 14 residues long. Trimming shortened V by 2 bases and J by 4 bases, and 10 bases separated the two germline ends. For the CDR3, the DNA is TGTGCCAGCAGTTACGGGTCCCAGGCAGATACGCAGTATTTT. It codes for CASSYGSQADTQYF.

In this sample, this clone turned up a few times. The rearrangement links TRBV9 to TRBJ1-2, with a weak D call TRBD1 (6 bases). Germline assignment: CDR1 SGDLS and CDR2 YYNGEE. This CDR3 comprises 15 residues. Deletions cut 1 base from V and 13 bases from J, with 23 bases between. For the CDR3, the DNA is TGTGCCAGCAGCGTATTAGGGCCGGGACACCGACTCCTCACCTTC. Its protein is CASSVLGPGHRLLTF.

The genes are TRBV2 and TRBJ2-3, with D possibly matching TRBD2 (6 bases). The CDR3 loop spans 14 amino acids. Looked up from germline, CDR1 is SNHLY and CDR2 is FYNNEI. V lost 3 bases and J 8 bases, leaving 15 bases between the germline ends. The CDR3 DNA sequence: TGTGCCAGCAGTGACCGGGAGTGGGATTTTACGCAGTATTTT. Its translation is CASSDREWDFTQYF.

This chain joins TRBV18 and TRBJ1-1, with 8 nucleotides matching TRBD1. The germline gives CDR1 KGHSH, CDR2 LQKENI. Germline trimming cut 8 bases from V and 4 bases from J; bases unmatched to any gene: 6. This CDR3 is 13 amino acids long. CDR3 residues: CASARGLVTEAFF. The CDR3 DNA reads TGTGCCAGCGCCAGGGGGCTTGTCACTGAAGCTTTCTTT.

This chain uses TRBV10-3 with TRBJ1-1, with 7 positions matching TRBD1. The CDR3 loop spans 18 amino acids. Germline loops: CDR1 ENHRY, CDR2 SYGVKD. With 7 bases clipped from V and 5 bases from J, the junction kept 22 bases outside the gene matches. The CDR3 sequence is CAINDAPDRTFYKTEAFF. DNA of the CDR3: TGTGCCATCAACGACGCGCCGGACAGGACCTTCTATAAGACTGAAGCTTTCTTT.

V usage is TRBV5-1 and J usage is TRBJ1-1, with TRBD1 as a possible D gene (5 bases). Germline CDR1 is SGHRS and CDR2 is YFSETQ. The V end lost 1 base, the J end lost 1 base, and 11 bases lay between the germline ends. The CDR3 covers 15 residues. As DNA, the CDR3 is TGCGCCAGCAGCTTGTCTCTCGGGGGGAACACTGAAGCTTTCTTT. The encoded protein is CASSLSLGGNTEAFF.

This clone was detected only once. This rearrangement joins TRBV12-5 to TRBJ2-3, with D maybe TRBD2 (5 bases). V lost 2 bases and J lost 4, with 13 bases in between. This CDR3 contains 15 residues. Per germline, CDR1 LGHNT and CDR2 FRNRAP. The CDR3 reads CASGLWGVGSDTQYF. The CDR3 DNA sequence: TGTGCTAGTGGTTTGTGGGGAGTGGGGTCAGATACGCAGTATTTT. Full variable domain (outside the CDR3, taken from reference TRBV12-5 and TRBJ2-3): DARVTQTPRHKVTEMGQEVTMRCQPILGHNTVFWYRQTMMQGLELLAYFRNRAPLDDSGMPKDRFSAEMPDATLATLKIQPSEPRDSAVYFCASGLWGVGSDTQYFGPGTRLTVL.

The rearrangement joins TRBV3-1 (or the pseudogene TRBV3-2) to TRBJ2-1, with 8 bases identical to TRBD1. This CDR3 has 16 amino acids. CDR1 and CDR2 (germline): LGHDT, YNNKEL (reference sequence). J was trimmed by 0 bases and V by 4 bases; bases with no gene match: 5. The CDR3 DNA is TGTGCCAGCAGCCGCTGGGGACAGGACTCCTACAATGAGCAGTTCTTC. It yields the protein CASSRWGQDSYNEQFF.

The CDR3 here is CASSQELPPLNSYNEQFF. In DNA form, the CDR3 reads TGCGCCAGCAGCCAAGAACTACCTCCCCTTAACTCCTACAATGAGCAGTTCTTC. This chain links TRBV4-3 with TRBJ2-1; D gene unclear. This CDR3 has 18 amino acids. V was cut by 0 bases and J by 0 bases, with 15 bases left in between. Per the germline V gene, CDR1 is LGHNA and CDR2 is YSLEER.